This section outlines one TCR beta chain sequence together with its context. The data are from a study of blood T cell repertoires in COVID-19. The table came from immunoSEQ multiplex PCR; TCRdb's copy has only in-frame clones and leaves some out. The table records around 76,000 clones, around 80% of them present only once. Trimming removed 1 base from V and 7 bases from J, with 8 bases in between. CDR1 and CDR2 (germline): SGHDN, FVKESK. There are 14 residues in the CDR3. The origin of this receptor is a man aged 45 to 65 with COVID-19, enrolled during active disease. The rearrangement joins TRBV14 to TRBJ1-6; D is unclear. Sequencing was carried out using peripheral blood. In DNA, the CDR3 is TGTGCCAGCAGCCAAGCCACAGAGAATTCACCCCTCCACTTT. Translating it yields CASSQATENSPLHF.